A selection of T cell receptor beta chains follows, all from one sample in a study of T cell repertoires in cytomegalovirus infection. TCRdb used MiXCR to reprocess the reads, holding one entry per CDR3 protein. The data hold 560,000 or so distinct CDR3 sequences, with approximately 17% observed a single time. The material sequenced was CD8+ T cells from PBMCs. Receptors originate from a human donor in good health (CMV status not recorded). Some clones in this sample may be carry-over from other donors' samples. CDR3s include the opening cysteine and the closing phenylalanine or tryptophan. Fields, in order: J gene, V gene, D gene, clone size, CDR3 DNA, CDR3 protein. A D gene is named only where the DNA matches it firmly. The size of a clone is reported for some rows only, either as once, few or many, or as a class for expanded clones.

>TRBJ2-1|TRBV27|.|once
TGTGCCAGCAGGTTAGCGGCCGTGAGCTCCTACAATGAGCAGTTCTTC
CASRLAAVSSYNEQFF
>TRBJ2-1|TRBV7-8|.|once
TGTGCAAGCAGCTTTCGACCGGGACTCGACAACAATGATCAGTTCTTC
CASSFRPGLDNNDQFF
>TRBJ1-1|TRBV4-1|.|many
TGCGCCAGCAGCCAAATCGAGGGCGGGGGTGAAGCTTTCTTT
CASSQIEGGGEAFF
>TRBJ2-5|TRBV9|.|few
TGTGCCAGCAGCGTAGACCAGGGGTGGGAGACCCAGTACTTC
CASSVDQGWETQYF
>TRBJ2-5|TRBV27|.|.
TGTGCCAGCAGTCCCCGGGACGGGAAGGTGGAGACCCAGTACTTC
CASSPRDGKVETQYF
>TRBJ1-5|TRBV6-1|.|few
TGTGCCAGCAACAAACGGAGGACCTCTAGCAATCAGCCCCAGCATTTT
CASNKRRTSSNQPQHF
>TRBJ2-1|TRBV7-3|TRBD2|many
TGTGCCAGCAGCCCCTTGGGACTAGCGGGCGGTGAGCAGTTCTTC
CASSPLGLAGGEQFF
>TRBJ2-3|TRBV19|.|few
TGTGCCAGTCTTCCCGTGGGACGGTCGACAGATACGCAGTATTTT
CASLPVGRSTDTQYF
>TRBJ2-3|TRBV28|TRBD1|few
TGTGCCAGCAGCTCACAAAGGGACAGACGCACAGATACGCAGTATTTT
CASSSQRDRRTDTQYF
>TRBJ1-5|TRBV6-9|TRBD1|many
TGTGCCAGCAGTTTTTCGGGACAGGGGGCTAATCAGCCCCAGCATTTT
CASSFSGQGANQPQHF
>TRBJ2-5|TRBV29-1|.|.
TGCAGCGTTGCCCCGGCGGACGACCTTAACCAAGAGACCCAGTACTTC
CSVAPADDLNQETQYF
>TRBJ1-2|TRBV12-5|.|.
TGTGCTAGTGGTTTGTCACTCGAGGTCGGGACCTACTTC
CASGLSLEVGTYF
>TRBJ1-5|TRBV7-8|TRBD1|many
TGTGCCAGCAGCTCTGGACAGGGCCGCCGTCAGCCCCAGCATTTT
CASSSGQGRRQPQHF
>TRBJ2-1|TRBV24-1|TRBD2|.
TGTGCCACCAGTGATGGGACTAGCGGGGGTGAGCAGTTCTTC
CATSDGTSGGEQFF
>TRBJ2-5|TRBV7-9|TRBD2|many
TGTGCCAGCAGCAGTAGCGGGGGGGAGACCCAGTACTTC
CASSSSGGETQYF
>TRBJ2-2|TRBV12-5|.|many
TGTGCTAGTGGTTTGGTACTAATTCCCGGGGCCAGGGAAAGCACCGGGGAGCTGTTTTTT
CASGLVLIPGARESTGELFF
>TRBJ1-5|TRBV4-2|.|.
TGTGCCAGCAGCCAATTTTTGGGTTATAGCAATCAGCCCCAGCATTTT
CASSQFLGYSNQPQHF
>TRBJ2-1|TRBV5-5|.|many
TGTGCCAGCAGCTTTGCCCATACATATGAGCAGTTCTTC
CASSFAHTYEQFF
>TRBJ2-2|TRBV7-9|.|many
TGTGCCACCTCCGGGAACAGTGGTGACACCGGGGAGCTGTTTTTT
CATSGNSGDTGELFF
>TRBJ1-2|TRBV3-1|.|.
TGTGCCAGCAGCTATCCGGGACACATCTATGGCTACACCTTC
CASSYPGHIYGYTF
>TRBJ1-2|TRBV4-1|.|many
TGCGCCAGCAGCCCCCGTCTCGGGCAGGAGGTCTATGGCTACACCTTC
CASSPRLGQEVYGYTF
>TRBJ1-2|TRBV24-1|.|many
TGTGCCACCAGTGACCCTAACTATGGCTACACCTTC
CATSDPNYGYTF
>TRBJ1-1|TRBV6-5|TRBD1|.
TGTGCCAGCAGTCCCGGACAGGGCACTGAAGCTTTATTT
CASSPGQGTEALF
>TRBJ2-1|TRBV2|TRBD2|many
TGTGCCAGCACCCCCGGAGCGGGAGCGGGCCACAATGAGCAGTTCTTC
CASTPGAGAGHNEQFF
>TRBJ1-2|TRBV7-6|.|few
TGTGCCAGCAGCTTAGGTCGGGGGACCCTCCACTATGGCTACACCTTC
CASSLGRGTLHYGYTF
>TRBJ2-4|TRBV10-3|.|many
TGTGCCATCAGCGCCAATCTGACAGGATTAAAAAACATTCAGTACTTC
CAISANLTGLKNIQYF
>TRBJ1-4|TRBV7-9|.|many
TGTGCCAGCAGCTTACTTAATGAAAAACTGTTTTTT
CASSLLNEKLFF
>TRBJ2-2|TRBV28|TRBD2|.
TGTGCCAGCCAACTAGCGGGAGGAGCCGGGGAGCTGTTTTTT
CASQLAGGAGELFF
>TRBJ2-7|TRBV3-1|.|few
TGTGCCAGCAGCCAAACGGGAACTTCCTACGAGCAGTACTTC
CASSQTGTSYEQYF
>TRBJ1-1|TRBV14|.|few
TGTGCCAGCAGCCAAGGTCAGGGTTGGGTGACTGAAGCTTTCTTT
CASSQGQGWVTEAFF
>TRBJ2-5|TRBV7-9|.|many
TGTGCCAGCAGCTTAGCGCCTAGGGGAATCGAGACCCAGTACTTC
CASSLAPRGIETQYF
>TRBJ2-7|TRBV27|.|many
TGTGCCAGCAGTTCGGCATCTCGCTCCTACGAGCAGTACTTC
CASSSASRSYEQYF
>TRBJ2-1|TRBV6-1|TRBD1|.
TGTGCCAGCAGGAGACAGGGAATGACTAATGAGCAGTTCTTC
CASRRQGMTNEQFF
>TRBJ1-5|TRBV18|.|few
TGTGCCAGCTCACCCAGGCCTTATAGCAATCAGCCCCAGCATTTT
CASSPRPYSNQPQHF
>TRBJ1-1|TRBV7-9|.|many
TGTGCCAGCAGCTTGAGCAGGAATGAAGCTTTCTTT
CASSLSRNEAFF